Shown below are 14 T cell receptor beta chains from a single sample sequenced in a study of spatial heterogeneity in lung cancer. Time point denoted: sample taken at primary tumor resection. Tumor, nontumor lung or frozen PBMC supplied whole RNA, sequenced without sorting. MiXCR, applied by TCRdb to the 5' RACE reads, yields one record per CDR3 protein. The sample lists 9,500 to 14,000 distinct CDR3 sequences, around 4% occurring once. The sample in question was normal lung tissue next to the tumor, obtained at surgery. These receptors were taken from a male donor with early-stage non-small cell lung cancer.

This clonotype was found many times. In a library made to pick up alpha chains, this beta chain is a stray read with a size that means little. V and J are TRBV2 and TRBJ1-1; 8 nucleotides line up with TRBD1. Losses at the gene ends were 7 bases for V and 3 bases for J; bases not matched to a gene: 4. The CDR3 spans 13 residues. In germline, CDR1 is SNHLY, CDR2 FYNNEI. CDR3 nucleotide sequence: TGTGCCAGCACCAAGGACAGGGACACTGAAGCTTTCTTT. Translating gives CASTKDRDTEAFF. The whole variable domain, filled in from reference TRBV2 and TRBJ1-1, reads EPEVTQTPSHQVTQMGQEVILRCVPISNHLYFYWYRQILGQKVEFLVSFYNNEISEKSEIFDDQFSVERPDGSNFTLKIRSTKLEDSAMYFCASTKDRDTEAFFGQGTRLTVV.

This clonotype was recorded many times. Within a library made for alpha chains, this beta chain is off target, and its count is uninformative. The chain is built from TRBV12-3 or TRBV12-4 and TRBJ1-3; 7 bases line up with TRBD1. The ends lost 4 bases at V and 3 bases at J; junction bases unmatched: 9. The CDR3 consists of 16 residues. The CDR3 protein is CASSSPDRVRGNTIYF. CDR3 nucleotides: TGTGCCAGCAGTTCCCCTGACAGGGTGCGTGGAAACACCATATATTTT.

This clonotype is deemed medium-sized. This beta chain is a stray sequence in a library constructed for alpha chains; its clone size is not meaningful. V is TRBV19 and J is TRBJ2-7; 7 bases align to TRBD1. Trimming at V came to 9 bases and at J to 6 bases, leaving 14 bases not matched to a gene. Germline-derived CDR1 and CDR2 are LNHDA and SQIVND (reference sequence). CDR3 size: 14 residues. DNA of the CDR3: TGTGCCAGCGCGACAGGGCTCGCTTCTCTCGAGCAGTACTTC. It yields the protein CASATGLASLEQYF.

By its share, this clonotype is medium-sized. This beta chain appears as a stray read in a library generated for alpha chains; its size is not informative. DNA for the CDR3: TGTGCCAGCAGTCTCTCAACTAACATTCAGTACTTC. This codes for CASSLSTNIQYF. The chain combines TRBV12-3 or TRBV12-4 with TRBJ2-4; D is uncertain. The V and J ends lost 5 bases and 7 bases respectively, with 9 bases between them. The CDR3 extends over 12 amino acids.

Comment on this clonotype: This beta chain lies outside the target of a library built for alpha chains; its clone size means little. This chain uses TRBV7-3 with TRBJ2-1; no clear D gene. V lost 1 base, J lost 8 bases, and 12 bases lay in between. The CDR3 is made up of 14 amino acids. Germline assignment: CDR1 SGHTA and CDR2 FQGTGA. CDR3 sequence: CASSLRGSRDEQFF. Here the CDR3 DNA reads TGTGCCAGCAGCTTAAGAGGCAGTAGGGATGAGCAGTTCTTC.

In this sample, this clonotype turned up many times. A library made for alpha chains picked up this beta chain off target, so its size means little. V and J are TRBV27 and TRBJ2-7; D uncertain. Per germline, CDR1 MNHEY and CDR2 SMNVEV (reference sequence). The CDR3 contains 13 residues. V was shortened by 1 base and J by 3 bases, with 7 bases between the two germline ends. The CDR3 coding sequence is TGTGCCAGCAGTTTATATTGGGGCTACGAGCAGTACTTC. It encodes CASSLYWGYEQYF.

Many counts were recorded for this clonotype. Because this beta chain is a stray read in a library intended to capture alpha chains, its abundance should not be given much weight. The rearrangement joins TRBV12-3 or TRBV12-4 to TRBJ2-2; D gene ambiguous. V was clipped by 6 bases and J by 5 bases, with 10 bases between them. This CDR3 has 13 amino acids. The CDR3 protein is CASRVRGTGELFF. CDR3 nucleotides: TGTGCCAGCAGGGTCCGAGGAACCGGGGAGCTGTTTTTT.

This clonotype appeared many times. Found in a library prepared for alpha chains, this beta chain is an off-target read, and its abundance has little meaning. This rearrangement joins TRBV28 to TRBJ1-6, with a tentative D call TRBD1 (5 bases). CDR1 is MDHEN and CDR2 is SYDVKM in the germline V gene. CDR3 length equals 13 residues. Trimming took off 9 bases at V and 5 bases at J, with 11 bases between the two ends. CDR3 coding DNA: TGTGCCAGTTCTCGGGGCCATAATTCACCCCTCCACTTT. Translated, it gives CASSRGHNSPLHF.

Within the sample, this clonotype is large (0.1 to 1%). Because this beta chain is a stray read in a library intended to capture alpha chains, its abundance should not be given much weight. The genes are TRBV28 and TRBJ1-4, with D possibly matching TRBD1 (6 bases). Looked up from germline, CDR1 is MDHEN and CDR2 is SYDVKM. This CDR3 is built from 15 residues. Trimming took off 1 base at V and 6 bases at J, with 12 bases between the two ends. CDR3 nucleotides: TGTGCCAGCAGTTTATTTTACAGGGATGATGAAAAACTGTTTTTT. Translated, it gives CASSLFYRDDEKLFF.

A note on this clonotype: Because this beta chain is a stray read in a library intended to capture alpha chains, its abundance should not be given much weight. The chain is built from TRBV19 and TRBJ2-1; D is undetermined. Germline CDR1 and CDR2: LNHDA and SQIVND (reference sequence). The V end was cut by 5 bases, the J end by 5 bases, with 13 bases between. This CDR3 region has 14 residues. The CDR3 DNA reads TGTGCCAGTAGTCCTTCCATCGGTGACAATGAGCAGTTCTTC. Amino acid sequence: CASSPSIGDNEQFF.

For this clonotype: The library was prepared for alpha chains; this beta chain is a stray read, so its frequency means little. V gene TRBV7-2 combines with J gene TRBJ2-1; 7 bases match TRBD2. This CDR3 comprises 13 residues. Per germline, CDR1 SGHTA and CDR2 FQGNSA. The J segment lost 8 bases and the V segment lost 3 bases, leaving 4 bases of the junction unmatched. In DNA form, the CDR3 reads TGTGCCAGCAGCTTTGGACTAGGGTATGAGCAGTTCTTC. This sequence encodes CASSFGLGYEQFF.

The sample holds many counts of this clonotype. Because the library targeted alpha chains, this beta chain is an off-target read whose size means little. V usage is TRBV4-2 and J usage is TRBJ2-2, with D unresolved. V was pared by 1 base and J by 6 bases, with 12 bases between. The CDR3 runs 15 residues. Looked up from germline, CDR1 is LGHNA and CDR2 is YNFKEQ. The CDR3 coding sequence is TGTGCCAGCAGCCAAGTCGGCGTTAACGCCGGGGAGCTGTTTTTT. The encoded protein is CASSQVGVNAGELFF.

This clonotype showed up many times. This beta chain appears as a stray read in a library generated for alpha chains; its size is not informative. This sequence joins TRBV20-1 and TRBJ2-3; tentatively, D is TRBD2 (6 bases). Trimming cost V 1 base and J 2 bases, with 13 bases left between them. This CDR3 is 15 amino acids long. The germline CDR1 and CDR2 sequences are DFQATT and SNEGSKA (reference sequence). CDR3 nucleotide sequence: TGCAGTGCTAGAGTCGGAGGGGTACTCACAGATACGCAGTATTTT. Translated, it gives CSARVGGVLTDTQYF.

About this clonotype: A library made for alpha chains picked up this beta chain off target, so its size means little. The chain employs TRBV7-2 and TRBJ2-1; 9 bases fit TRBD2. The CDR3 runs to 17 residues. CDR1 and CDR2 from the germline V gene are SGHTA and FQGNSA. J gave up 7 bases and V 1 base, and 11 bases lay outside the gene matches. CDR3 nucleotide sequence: TGTGCCAGCAGCTTAGGAGCGGGGGGCTTTATTGGGAATGAGCAGTTCTTC. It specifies CASSLGAGGFIGNEQFF.